This TCR beta chain appears in the sequencing data of a study of cytomegalovirus exposure and HLA in healthy donors. General observations from the study: Association with HLA alleles at 0.05 false discovery rate was found for 15,000 to 20,000 TCR beta sequences in a later analysis. Owing to their indistinguishability, certain V segments, notably TRBV6-2 and TRBV6-3, were excluded.

As regards this clone: The antigen remains undetermined.

The PCR contained 60 Vbeta and 13 Jbeta primers. Clones were read by immunoSEQ multiplex PCR, and TCRdb kept only the in-frame ones, dropping some. Of some 200,000 clones in the sample, around three quarters are singletons; the top ten hold over 2%. CDR3 length: 16 residues. Per germline, CDR1 LGHNA and CDR2 YSLEER. With 0 bases removed from V and 7 bases from J, the gap between germline ends came to 15 bases. What was sequenced was PBMCs. The rearrangement joins TRBV4-3 to TRBJ1-4; no definite D call. The TCR was taken from a woman aged 45-65 years in good health and CMV-seronegative. The CDR3 sequence: CASSQDRGIISEKLFF. The CDR3 region has the DNA TGCGCCAGCAGCCAAGATCGAGGGATAATAAGTGAAAAACTGTTTTTT.